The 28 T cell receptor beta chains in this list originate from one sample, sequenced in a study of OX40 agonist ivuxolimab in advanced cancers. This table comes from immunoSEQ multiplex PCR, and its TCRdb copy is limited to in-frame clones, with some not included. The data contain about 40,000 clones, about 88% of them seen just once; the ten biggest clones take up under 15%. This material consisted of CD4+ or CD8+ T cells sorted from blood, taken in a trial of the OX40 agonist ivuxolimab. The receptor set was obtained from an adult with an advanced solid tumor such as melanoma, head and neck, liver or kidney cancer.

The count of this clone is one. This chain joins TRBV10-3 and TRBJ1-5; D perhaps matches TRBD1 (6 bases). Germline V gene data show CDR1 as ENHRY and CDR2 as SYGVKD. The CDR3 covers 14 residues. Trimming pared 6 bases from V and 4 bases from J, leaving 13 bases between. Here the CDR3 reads CAIRGADPNQPQHF. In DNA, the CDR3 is TGTGCCATCAGGGGGGCAGACCCAAATCAGCCCCAGCATTTT.

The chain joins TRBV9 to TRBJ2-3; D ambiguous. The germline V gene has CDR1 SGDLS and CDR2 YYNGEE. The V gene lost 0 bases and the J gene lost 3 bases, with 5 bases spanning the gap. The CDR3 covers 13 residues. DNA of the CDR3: TGTGCCAGCAGCGTAGCCGAAACAGATACGCAGTATTTT. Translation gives CASSVAETDTQYF.

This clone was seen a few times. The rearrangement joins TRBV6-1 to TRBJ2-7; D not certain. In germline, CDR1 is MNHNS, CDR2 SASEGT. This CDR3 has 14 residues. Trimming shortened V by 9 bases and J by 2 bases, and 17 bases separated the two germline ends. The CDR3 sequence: CASSQRGRTYEQYF. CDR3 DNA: TGTGCCAGTTCTCAACGAGGCCGAACCTACGAGCAGTACTTC.

The CDR3 DNA reads TGTGCCAGCAGCCCACCGTTGCCGGGGGATAGAGGGAGAGAAAAACTGTTTTTT. Translation: CASSPPLPGDRGREKLFF. The V call is TRBV7-9, the J call TRBJ1-4; TRBD1 might be the D (5 bases). The CDR3 length is 18 residues. Germline lookup yields CDR1 SEHNR and CDR2 FQNEAQ (reference sequence). Trimming removed 5 bases from V and 8 bases from J, with 27 bases in between.

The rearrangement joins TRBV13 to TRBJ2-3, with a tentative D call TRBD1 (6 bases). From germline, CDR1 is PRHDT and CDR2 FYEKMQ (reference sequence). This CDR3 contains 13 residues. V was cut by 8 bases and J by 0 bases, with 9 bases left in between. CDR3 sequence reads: CASEGDSTDTQYF. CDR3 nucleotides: TGTGCCAGCGAGGGGGATAGCACAGATACGCAGTATTTT.

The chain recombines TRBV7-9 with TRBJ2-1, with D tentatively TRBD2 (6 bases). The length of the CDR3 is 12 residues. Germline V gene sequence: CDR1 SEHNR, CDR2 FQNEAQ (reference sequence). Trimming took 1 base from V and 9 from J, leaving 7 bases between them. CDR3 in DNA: TGTGCCAGCAGCTTAGAGGGACTTGAGCAGTTCTTC. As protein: CASSLEGLEQFF.

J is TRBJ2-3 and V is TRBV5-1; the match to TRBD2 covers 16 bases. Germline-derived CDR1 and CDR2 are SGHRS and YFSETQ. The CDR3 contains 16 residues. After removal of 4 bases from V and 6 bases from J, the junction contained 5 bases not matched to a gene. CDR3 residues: CASSPGTSGRADTQYF. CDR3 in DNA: TGCGCCAGCAGCCCCGGGACTAGCGGGAGGGCGGATACGCAGTATTTT.

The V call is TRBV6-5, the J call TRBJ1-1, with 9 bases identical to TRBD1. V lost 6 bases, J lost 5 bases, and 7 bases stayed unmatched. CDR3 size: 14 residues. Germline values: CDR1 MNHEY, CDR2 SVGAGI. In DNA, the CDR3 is TGTGCCAGCAGCAGCCGGACAGGGGCGACTGAAGCTTTCTTT. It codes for CASSSRTGATEAFF.

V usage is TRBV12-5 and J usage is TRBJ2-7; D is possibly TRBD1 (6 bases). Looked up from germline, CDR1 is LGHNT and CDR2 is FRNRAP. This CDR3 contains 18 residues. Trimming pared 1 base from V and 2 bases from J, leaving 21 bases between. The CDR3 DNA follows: TGTGCTAGTGGTTTGGCCTCCACAGGGCCGCCACTCACCTACGAGCAGTACTTC. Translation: CASGLASTGPPLTYEQYF.

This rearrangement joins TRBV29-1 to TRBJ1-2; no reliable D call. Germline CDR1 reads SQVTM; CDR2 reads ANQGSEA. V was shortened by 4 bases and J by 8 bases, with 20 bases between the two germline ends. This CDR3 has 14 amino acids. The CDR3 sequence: CSVGIRTLEGGYTF. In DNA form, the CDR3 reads TGCAGCGTTGGGATTAGGACCCTCGAGGGAGGCTACACCTTC.

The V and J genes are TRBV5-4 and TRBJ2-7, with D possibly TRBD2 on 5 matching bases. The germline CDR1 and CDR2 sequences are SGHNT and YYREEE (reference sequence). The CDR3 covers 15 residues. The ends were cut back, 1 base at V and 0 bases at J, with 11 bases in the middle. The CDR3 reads CASSLIAGSSYEQYF. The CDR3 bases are TGTGCCAGCAGCTTGATCGCGGGTAGCTCCTACGAGCAGTACTTC.

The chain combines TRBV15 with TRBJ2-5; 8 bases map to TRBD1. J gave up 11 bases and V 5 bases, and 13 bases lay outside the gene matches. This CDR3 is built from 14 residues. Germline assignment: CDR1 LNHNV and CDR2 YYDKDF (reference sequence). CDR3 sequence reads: CATSEGQDLREQYF. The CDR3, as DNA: TGTGCCACCAGCGAGGGACAGGACCTTCGGGAGCAGTACTTC. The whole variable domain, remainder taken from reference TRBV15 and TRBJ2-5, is DAMVIQNPRYQVTQFGKPVTLSCSQTLNHNVMYWYQQKSSQAPKLLFHYYDKDFNNEADTPDNFQSRRPNTSFCFLDIRSPGLGDTAMYLCATSEGQDLREQYFGPGTRLLVL.

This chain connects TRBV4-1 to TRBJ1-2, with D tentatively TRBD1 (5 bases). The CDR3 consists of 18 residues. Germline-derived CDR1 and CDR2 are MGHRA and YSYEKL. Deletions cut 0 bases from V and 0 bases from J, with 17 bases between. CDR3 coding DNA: TGCGCCAGCAGCCAAGATACGGGACGCCGTATTGCTAACTATGGCTACACCTTC. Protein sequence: CASSQDTGRRIANYGYTF.

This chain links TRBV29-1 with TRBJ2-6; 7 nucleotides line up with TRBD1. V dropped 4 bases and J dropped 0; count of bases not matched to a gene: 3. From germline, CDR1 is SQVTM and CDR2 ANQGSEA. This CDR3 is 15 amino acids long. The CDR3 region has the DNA TGCAGCGTTGGGGCAGGGGGCTCTGGGGCCAACGTCCTGACTTTC. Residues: CSVGAGGSGANVLTF.

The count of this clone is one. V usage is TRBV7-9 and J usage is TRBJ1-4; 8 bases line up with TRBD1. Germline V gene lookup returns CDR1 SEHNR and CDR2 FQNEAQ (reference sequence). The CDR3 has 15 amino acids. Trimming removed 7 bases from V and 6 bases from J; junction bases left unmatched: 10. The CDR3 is CASTSSGTGDEKLFF. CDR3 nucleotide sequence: TGTGCCAGCACCTCCTCAGGGACAGGTGATGAAAAACTGTTTTTT. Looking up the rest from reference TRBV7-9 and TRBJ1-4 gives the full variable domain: DTGVSQNPRHKITKRGQNVTFRCDPISEHNRLYWYRQTLGQGPEFLTYFQNEAQLEKSRLLSDRFSAERPKGSFSTLEIQRTEQGDSAMYLCASTSSGTGDEKLFFGSGTQLSVL.

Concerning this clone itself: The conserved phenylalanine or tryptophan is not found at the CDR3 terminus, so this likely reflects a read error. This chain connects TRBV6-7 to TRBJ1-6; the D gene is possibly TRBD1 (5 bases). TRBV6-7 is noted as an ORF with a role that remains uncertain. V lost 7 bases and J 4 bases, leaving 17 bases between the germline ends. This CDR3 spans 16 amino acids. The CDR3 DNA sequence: TGTGCCAGCAACACCACCGGGACTCGGTATAATTCACCCCTCCACTCT. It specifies CASNTTGTRYNSPLHS.

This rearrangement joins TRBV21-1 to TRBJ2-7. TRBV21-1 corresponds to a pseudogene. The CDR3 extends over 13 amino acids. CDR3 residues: CATPLHRSYEQYF. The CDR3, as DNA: TGTGCCACTCCCCTGCATAGGTCCTACGAGCAGTACTTC.

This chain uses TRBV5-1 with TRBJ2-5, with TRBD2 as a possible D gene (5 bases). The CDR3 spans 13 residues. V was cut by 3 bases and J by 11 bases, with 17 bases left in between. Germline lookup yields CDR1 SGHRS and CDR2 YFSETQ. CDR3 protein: CASSSSGPWEQYF. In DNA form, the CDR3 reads TGCGCCAGCAGCTCTTCCGGGCCGTGGGAGCAGTACTTC.

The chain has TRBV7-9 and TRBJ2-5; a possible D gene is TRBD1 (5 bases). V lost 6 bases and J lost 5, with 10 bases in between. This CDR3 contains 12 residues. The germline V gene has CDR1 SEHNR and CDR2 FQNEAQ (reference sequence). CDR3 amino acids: CASRSGKETQYF. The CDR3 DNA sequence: TGTGCCAGCAGATCAGGGAAGGAGACCCAGTACTTC.

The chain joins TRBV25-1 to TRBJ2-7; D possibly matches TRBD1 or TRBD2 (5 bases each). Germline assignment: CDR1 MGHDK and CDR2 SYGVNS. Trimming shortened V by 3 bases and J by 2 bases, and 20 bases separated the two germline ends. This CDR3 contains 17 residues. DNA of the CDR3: TGTGCCAGCAGTGAGCGCGAAGGGGACGCAAGGGCCTACGAGCAGTACTTC. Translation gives CASSEREGDARAYEQYF.

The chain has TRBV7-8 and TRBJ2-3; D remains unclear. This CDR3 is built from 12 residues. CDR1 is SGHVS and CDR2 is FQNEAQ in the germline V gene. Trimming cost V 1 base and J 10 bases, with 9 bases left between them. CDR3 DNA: TGTGCCAGCAGCTTAGGTCCCTCGGCGCAGTATTTT. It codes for CASSLGPSAQYF.

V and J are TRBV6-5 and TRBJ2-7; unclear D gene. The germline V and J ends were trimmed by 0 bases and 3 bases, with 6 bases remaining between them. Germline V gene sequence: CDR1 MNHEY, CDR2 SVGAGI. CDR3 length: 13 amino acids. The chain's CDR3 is CASSYSHHYEQYF. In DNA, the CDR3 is TGTGCCAGCAGTTACTCCCACCACTACGAGCAGTACTTC.

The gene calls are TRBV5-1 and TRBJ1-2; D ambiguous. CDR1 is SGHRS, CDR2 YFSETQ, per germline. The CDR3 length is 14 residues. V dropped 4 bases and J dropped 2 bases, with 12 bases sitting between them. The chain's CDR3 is CASSQQDGNYGYTF. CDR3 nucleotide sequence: TGCGCCAGCAGCCAGCAGGACGGGAACTATGGCTACACCTTC.

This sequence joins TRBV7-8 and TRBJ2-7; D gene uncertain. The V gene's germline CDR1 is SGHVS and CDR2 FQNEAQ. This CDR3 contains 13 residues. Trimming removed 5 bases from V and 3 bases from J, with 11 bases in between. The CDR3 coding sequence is TGTGCCAGCAGCGATAGGTGGAGCTACGAGCAGTACTTC. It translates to CASSDRWSYEQYF.

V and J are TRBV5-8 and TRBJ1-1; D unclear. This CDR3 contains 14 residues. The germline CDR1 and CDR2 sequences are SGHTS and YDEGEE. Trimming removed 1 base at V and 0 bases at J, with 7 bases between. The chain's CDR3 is CASSLLVMNTEAFF. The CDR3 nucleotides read TGTGCCAGCAGCTTGTTGGTGATGAACACTGAAGCTTTCTTT.

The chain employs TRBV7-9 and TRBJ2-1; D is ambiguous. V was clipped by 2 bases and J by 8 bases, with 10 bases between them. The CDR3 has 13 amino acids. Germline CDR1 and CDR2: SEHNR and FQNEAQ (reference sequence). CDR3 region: CASSLRPPDEQFF. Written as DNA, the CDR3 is TGTGCCAGCAGCTTAAGGCCCCCGGATGAGCAGTTCTTC.

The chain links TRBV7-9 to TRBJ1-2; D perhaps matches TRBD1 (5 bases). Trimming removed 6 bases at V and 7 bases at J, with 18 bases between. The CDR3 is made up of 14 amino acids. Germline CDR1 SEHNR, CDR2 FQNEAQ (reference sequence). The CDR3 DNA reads TGTGCCAGCAGTCATTATGACAGTTTCTCTGGCTACACCTTC. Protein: CASSHYDSFSGYTF.

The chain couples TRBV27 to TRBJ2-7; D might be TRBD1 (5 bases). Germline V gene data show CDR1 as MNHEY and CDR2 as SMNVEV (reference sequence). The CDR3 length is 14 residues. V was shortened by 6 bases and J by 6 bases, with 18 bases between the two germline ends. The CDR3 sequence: CASSPAGLGPEQYF. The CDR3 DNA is TGTGCCAGCAGCCCCGCCGGGCTGGGGCCCGAGCAGTACTTC.